This T cell receptor beta chain was captured in a study of regulatory T cells in long-lasting Graves disease. Study-wide results and caveats: There were preferences for TRBV28, TRBJ1-2 and TRBJ2-5 in persistent disease.

This clonotype was seen a few times. Its cognate antigen is unknown. Regarding time point: persistent/refractory GD, antithyroid drugs over 5 years with positive TRAb. PBMC RNA was the source of the TCR library. The CDR3 covers 16 residues. V was cut by 0 bases and J by 0 bases, with 13 bases left in between. Germline CDR1 SGHRS, CDR2 YFSETQ. iRepertoire HTBI primers and Arm-PCR of CDR3 regions built TCR beta libraries. TCRdb recomputed calls from the multiplex PCR reads with MiXCR, one row per CDR3 protein. The sample holds a few hundred thousand distinct CDR3 sequences, roughly a quarter seen once. This clonotype was obtained from a female donor with Graves disease. This material consisted of peripheral blood mononuclear cells (PBMCs), taken when the disease was refractory, from a patient treated with antithyroid drugs. The V call is TRBV5-1, the J call TRBJ2-7; D perhaps matches TRBD1 (6 bases). The CDR3 region is CASSLAGRGNSYEQYF. The CDR3 region has the DNA TGCGCCAGCAGCTTGGCCGGAAGGGGGAACTCCTACGAGCAGTACTTC.